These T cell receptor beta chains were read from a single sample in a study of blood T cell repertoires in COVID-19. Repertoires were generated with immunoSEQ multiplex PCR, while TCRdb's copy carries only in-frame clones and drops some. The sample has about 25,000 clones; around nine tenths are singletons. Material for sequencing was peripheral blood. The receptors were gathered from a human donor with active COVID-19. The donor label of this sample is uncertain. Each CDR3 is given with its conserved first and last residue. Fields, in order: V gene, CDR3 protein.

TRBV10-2 CASSESGVNQPQHF
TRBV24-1 CATSDSGQGRETQYF
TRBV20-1 CSAYRDIPKYF
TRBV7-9 CASRIAGHNEQFF
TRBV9 CASSATGGRGNEQYF
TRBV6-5 CASSYGTGRFNYGYTF
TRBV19 CASRQGAVNEQFF
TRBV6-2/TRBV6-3 CASSSPGQTYEQYF
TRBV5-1 CASRRDTTNEKLFF
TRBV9 CASNLSGTGARKAFF
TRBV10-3 CAISAGTGGLYEQYF
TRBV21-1 CASSKDSEAGLAGGPTDTQYF
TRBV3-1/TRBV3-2 CASSPGHSGEAFF
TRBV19 CASSTQGFGFEQYF
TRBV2 CASSGRLAVIRETQYF
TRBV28 CASSTTSTDTQYF
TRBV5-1 CASSQGTSLANTGELFF
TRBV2 CASNGNLVHEQYF
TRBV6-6 CASARQGQDSNQPQHF
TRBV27 CASSWGGGNTEAFF
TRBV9 CASSVPVSGDSYEQYF
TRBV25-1 CASSEGQGAYEQYF
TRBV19 CASRGAGYNQPQHF
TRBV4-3 CASSQEPSRFGELFF
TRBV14 CASSQDIAVRGVQETQYF
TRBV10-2 CASSVRQGNTEAFF
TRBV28 CAVPARPGSRAEAFF
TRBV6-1 CASSERPDSHSNQPQHF
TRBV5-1 CASYPEGLKETQYF
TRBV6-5 CASRPDGSSGNTIYF
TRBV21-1 CASSTEGSGGGGYNEQFF
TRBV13 CASSSGLAGRYEQFF
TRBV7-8 CASSLADAGGIYEQYF
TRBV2 CASRDRDSPLHF
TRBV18 CASSSTGSEKLFF
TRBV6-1 CASSVRTIASGSTDTQYF
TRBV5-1 CASSLDSGTDTQYF
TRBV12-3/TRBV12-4 CASSLGAYAQHF
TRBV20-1 CSASPRETQYF
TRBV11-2 CASSLSSGRADTQYF
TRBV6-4 CASSVGGIRGFIGTEAFF
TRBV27 CASSQAGLAGATYF
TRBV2 CASKLAGSFDNEQFF
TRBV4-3 CANPTGGQETQYF
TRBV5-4 CASSAGLAESYEQYF
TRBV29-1 CSVVGREAYNEQFF
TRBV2 CASRLDRNNEKLFF
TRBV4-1 CASSQDRRVNYGYTF
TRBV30 CAWSVRPSGTGELFF
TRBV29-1 CSVALAGVGHEQFF
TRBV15 CATSTGLSYEQYF
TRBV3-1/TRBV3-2 CASSQTAGELFF
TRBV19 CASSRAEKAFF
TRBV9 CASSARPEGRFQETQYF
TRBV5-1 CASSPDRDTEAFF
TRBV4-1 CASSQDNFGTLDNEQFF
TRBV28 CASSTGGSPLHF
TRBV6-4 CASSGQGGSSTEAFF
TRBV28 CASSLSGFEQYF
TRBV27 CASSTGQHNEQFF